The 32 T cell receptor beta chains below were found in one sample sequenced in a study of blood T cell repertoires in COVID-19. Sequenced by immunoSEQ multiplex PCR; TCRdb stores in-frame clones only, minus some. The table records fewer than 150,000 clones, 75% to 90% of them present only once. Material for sequencing was peripheral blood. The receptors here all came from a woman between 55 and 75 years old with COVID-19, enrolled during active disease.

This chain connects TRBV7-3 to TRBJ2-1, with D maybe TRBD2 (6 bases). The ends were cut back, 3 bases at V and 8 bases at J, with 17 bases in the middle. CDR1 is SGHTA, CDR2 FQGTGA, per germline. This CDR3 has 15 residues. The CDR3, as DNA: TGTGCCAGCAGCTTTGTAGGACTAATAGTGGATGAGCAGTTCTTC. Its translation is CASSFVGLIVDEQFF.

This clone was recorded once. The chain has TRBV3-1 (or the pseudogene TRBV3-2) and TRBJ2-7; TRBD1 matches 8 bases. The V and J ends lost 4 bases and 5 bases, in that order; junction bases with no gene match: 10. This CDR3 is built from 15 residues. The V gene's germline CDR1 is LGHDT and CDR2 YNNKEL (reference sequence). In nucleotides, the CDR3 is TGTGCCAGCAGCCCGGGCAGGGGGCTCGTTCACGAGCAGTACTTC. As protein: CASSPGRGLVHEQYF.

The V call is TRBV19, the J call TRBJ1-2; 8 bases are shared with TRBD1. This CDR3 has 12 amino acids. Germline trimming cut 5 bases from V and 8 bases from J; bases unmatched to any gene: 4. Per the germline V gene, CDR1 is LNHDA and CDR2 is SQIVND (reference sequence). Here the CDR3 reads CASSETGEGYTF. CDR3 nucleotide sequence: TGTGCCAGTAGTGAGACAGGGGAAGGCTACACCTTC.

The chain employs TRBV7-2 and TRBJ2-5, with TRBD1 matching 8 bases. CDR1 and CDR2 (germline): SGHTA, FQGNSA. The CDR3 is made up of 15 amino acids. The V gene end was trimmed by 6 bases and the J gene end by 5 bases; junction bases not matched to a gene: 11. The DNA for the CDR3 is TGTGCCAGCAGTCCCGGGACAGGCTATTCGGAGACCCAGTACTTC. Translation: CASSPGTGYSETQYF.

CDR3 region: CASSYEGDTEAFF. CDR3 sequence (DNA): TGTGCCAGCAGTTACGAGGGGGACACTGAAGCTTTCTTT. The genes are TRBV6-5 and TRBJ1-1; possibly TRBD1 for D (6 bases). Germline V gene lookup returns CDR1 MNHEY and CDR2 SVGAGI. Trimming left V 2 bases short and J 3 bases short, with 7 bases between. The CDR3 has 13 amino acids.

The chain couples TRBV7-2 to TRBJ1-3; possibly TRBD1 for D (6 bases). With 5 bases removed from V and 0 bases from J, the gap between germline ends came to 11 bases. Per germline, CDR1 SGHTA and CDR2 FQGNSA. The CDR3 runs to 15 residues. CDR3 residues: CASSQTGSSGNTIYF. The CDR3 nucleotides are TGTGCCAGCAGCCAAACAGGGAGCTCTGGAAACACCATATATTTT.

The chain couples TRBV18 to TRBJ1-2, with a weak D call TRBD1 (5 bases). Germline V gene sequence: CDR1 KGHSH, CDR2 LQKENI. The CDR3 loop spans 14 amino acids. V lost 1 base and J 3 bases, leaving 9 bases between the germline ends. CDR3 in DNA: TGTGCCAGCTCACCACTGACAGACGACTATGGCTACACCTTC. Protein: CASSPLTDDYGYTF.

The chain employs TRBV5-1 and TRBJ1-4; D call uncertain. The length of the CDR3 is 15 residues. CDR1 SGHRS and CDR2 YFSETQ come from the germline V gene. Trimming left V 1 base short and J 3 bases short, with 10 bases between. DNA of the CDR3: TGCGCCAGCAGCTTGAGGCGGGAGGCTAATGAAAAACTGTTTTTT. Residues: CASSLRREANEKLFF.

The chain links TRBV10-2 to TRBJ2-5; D possibly corresponds to TRBD2 (5 bases). V was pared by 1 base and J by 6 bases, with 15 bases between. Germline-derived CDR1 and CDR2 are WSHSY and SAAADI. This CDR3 is 15 amino acids long. CDR3 loop: CASSEWADLGKTQYF. Written as DNA, the CDR3 is TGCGCCAGCAGTGAGTGGGCAGACCTCGGGAAGACCCAGTACTTC.

The chain combines TRBV27 with TRBJ1-1, with D unclear. CDR3 length equals 17 residues. Germline V lookup: CDR1 MNHEY, CDR2 SMNVEV (reference sequence). The V end was cut by 5 bases, the J end by 5 bases, with 24 bases between. The CDR3 sequence: CASSPRVVPLRDTEAFF. The CDR3 bases are TGTGCCAGCAGTCCCCGGGTAGTACCTCTTCGGGATACTGAAGCTTTCTTT.

The chain joins TRBV5-1 to TRBJ2-3; possibly TRBD2 for D (6 bases). CDR3 length: 15 residues. CDR1 SGHRS and CDR2 YFSETQ come from the germline V gene. V was trimmed by 0 bases and J by 0 bases, leaving 8 bases between them. The CDR3 sequence: CASSLAGDSTDTQYF. The CDR3, as DNA: TGCGCCAGCAGCTTGGCGGGAGATAGCACAGATACGCAGTATTTT. Supplemented by reference TRBV5-1 and TRBJ2-3, the full variable domain reads KAGVTQTPRYLIKTRGQQVTLSCSPISGHRSVSWYQQTPGQGLQFLFEYFSETQRNKGNFPGRFSGRQFSNSRSEMNVSTLELGDSALYLCASSLAGDSTDTQYFGPGTRLTVL.

V gene TRBV9 combines with J gene TRBJ2-2; 8 nucleotides match TRBD2. This CDR3 comprises 23 residues. Germline V lookup: CDR1 SGDLS, CDR2 YYNGEE. J was trimmed by 2 bases and V by 3 bases; bases with no gene match: 27. The CDR3 DNA follows: TGTGCCAGCAGCGCCTCGGGGGGGAATTTGTCGAGGTCCTCTACCCCCAACACCGGGGAGCTGTTTTTT. As protein: CASSASGGNLSRSSTPNTGELFF.

The chain joins TRBV7-3 to TRBJ1-1, with 9 bases matching TRBD1. The germline V gene encodes CDR1 SGHTA and CDR2 FQGTGA. The CDR3 totals 14 residues. With V trimmed by 7 bases and J by 4 bases, 7 bases remained unmatched. The DNA for the CDR3 is TGTGCCAGCAAGGAGTCGACAGGGGGCACTGAAGCTTTCTTT. Its protein is CASKESTGGTEAFF.

This clone was observed once. The gene calls are TRBV12-3 or TRBV12-4 and TRBJ1-6; tentatively, D is TRBD1 (5 bases). Trimming took 9 bases from V and 7 from J, leaving 13 bases between them. There are 13 residues in the CDR3. CDR3 nucleotides: TGTGCCAGTTCGGGGGTGAGGAATTCACCCCTCCACTTT. Translated: CASSGVRNSPLHF.

The rearrangement links TRBV20-1 to TRBJ1-3, with D possibly matching TRBD1 (6 bases). V dropped 3 bases and J dropped 0 bases, with 12 bases sitting between them. Germline loops: CDR1 DFQATT, CDR2 SNEGSKA (reference sequence). The CDR3 spans 15 residues. The CDR3 DNA is TGCAGTGCTAGTTCGCCAGGGGACTCTGGAAACACCATATATTTT. It is translated as CSASSPGDSGNTIYF.

This chain links TRBV5-1 with TRBJ1-1; D gene unclear. The germline CDR1 and CDR2 sequences are SGHRS and YFSETQ. V lost 1 base to trimming and J lost 1 base, with 14 bases between them. This CDR3 has 16 residues. Here the CDR3 DNA reads TGCGCCAGCAGCTTGTTACCAACTGTTGGGAACACTGAAGCTTTCTTT. Residues: CASSLLPTVGNTEAFF. Full variable domain (rest looked up from reference TRBV5-1 and TRBJ1-1): KAGVTQTPRYLIKTRGQQVTLSCSPISGHRSVSWYQQTPGQGLQFLFEYFSETQRNKGNFPGRFSGRQFSNSRSEMNVSTLELGDSALYLCASSLLPTVGNTEAFFGQGTRLTVV.

The chain carries TRBV12-3 or TRBV12-4 and TRBJ2-1; D is uncertain. Trimming pared 7 bases from V and 2 bases from J, leaving 9 bases between. This CDR3 comprises 13 residues. The CDR3 nucleotides read TGTGCCAGCACCTCCTACCCCTACAATGAGCAGTTCTTC. Its protein product is CASTSYPYNEQFF.

The CDR3 protein is CASSPDRTNQPQHF. The CDR3 DNA reads TGTGCCAGCTCACCCGACAGGACTAATCAGCCCCAGCATTTT. The V and J genes are TRBV18 and TRBJ1-5, with D perhaps TRBD1 (6 bases). The CDR3 covers 14 residues. Trimming removed 3 bases at V and 4 bases at J, with 10 bases between. Germline CDR1 reads KGHSH; CDR2 reads LQKENI.

The genes are TRBV5-6 and TRBJ1-2; tentative D call: TRBD1 (5 bases). From germline, CDR1 is SGHDT and CDR2 YYEEEE. This CDR3 has 13 residues. Trimming cost V 0 bases and J 6 bases, with 9 bases left between them. The CDR3 region has the DNA TGTGCCAGCAGCTTGGTTTCGGGGGATGGCTACACCTTC. Translated, it gives CASSLVSGDGYTF.

The chain employs TRBV29-1 and TRBJ1-3; TRBD1 is a possible D gene (6 bases). V was shortened by 7 bases and J by 7 bases, with 23 bases between the two germline ends. Per germline, CDR1 SQVTM and CDR2 ANQGSEA. This CDR3 has 15 residues. The CDR3 DNA sequence: TGCAGCGCAGATCTCGGACAGATAGAGGGTAACACCATATATTTT. It yields the protein CSADLGQIEGNTIYF.

The chain is built from TRBV25-1 and TRBJ2-7, with D possibly being TRBD1 (6 bases). The germline V and J ends were trimmed by 4 bases and 5 bases, with 15 bases remaining between them. There are 14 residues in the CDR3. Germline lookup yields CDR1 MGHDK and CDR2 SYGVNS. CDR3 nucleotides: TGTGCCAGCAGTGGTACAGGGTTTGGCGACGAGCAGTACTTC. Protein: CASSGTGFGDEQYF.

This clone has only one observation. This rearrangement joins TRBV10-1 to TRBJ1-4; TRBD1 might be the D (6 bases). The CDR3 loop spans 14 amino acids. Germline V gene data show CDR1 as WNHNN and CDR2 as SYGVQD (reference sequence). V lost 0 bases to trimming and J lost 8 bases, with 10 bases between them. In DNA, the CDR3 is TGCGCCAGCAGTGAGTCCGGGACACGGGAAAAACTGTTTTTT. It yields the protein CASSESGTREKLFF.

The chain links TRBV19 to TRBJ1-2; 10 bases are a match to TRBD1. V lost 1 base to trimming and J lost 8 bases; unmatched junction nucleotides: 4. The CDR3 has 14 amino acids. Germline-derived CDR1 and CDR2 are LNHDA and SQIVND (reference sequence). The chain's CDR3 is CASSIGQGARGYTF. The CDR3 coding sequence is TGTGCCAGTAGTATAGGACAGGGGGCGCGGGGCTACACCTTC.

The rearrangement joins TRBV4-3 to TRBJ2-1; 7 positions match TRBD1. CDR1 LGHNA and CDR2 YSLEER come from the germline V gene. CDR3 length: 18 residues. Unmatched junction bases numbered 12, after V lost 0 bases and J lost 4 bases. The CDR3 is CASSQEWSVGQAYNEQFF. The DNA for the CDR3 is TGCGCCAGCAGCCAAGAATGGTCCGTTGGACAGGCGTACAATGAGCAGTTCTTC.

This chain connects TRBV18 to TRBJ2-2; D might be TRBD2 (6 bases). The CDR3 sequence is 13 residues long. Trimming cost V 8 bases and J 3 bases, with 10 bases left between them. Germline-derived CDR1 and CDR2 are KGHSH and LQKENI. The CDR3 bases are TGTGCCAGCCCGGGCGGGGACACCGGGGAGCTGTTTTTT. Its translation: CASPGGDTGELFF.

V gene TRBV30 combines with J gene TRBJ1-3; a weak D match, TRBD1 (6 bases). The CDR3 extends over 19 amino acids. In germline, CDR1 is GTSNPN, CDR2 SVGIG (reference sequence). With 0 bases removed from V and 1 base from J, the gap between germline ends came to 22 bases. The CDR3 reads CAWSVPRTAGTLSGNTIYF. CDR3 in DNA: TGTGCCTGGAGTGTACCCAGGACAGCCGGGACCCTTTCTGGAAACACCATATATTTT.

V and J are TRBV25-1 and TRBJ1-2; tentative D call: TRBD1 (5 bases). Germline V gives CDR1 MGHDK, CDR2 SYGVNS. The germline V and J ends were trimmed by 4 bases and 6 bases, with 18 bases remaining between them. This CDR3 region has 15 residues. CDR3 DNA sequence: TGTGCCAGCAGTGCCCCTTCGACAGTGACTCATGGCTACACCTTC. Residues: CASSAPSTVTHGYTF.

This chain connects TRBV5-4 to TRBJ1-2; D remains ambiguous. Germline assignment: CDR1 SGHNT and CDR2 YYREEE (reference sequence). This CDR3 spans 13 amino acids. Trimming left V 0 bases short and J 6 bases short, with 9 bases between. CDR3 in DNA: TGTGCCAGCAGCTTGGGATACAGCAATGGCTACACCTTC. Translated: CASSLGYSNGYTF. The whole variable domain, remainder taken from reference TRBV5-4 and TRBJ1-2, is ETGVTQSPTHLIKTRGQQVTLRCSSQSGHNTVSWYQQALGQGPQFIFQYYREEENGRGNFPPRFSGLQFPNYSSELNVNALELDDSALYLCASSLGYSNGYTFGSGTRLTVV.

This clone was seen just once. The V and J genes are TRBV10-3 and TRBJ1-5; D might be TRBD1 (6 bases). The V end was cut by 0 bases, the J end by 5 bases, with 11 bases between. Germline V gives CDR1 ENHRY, CDR2 SYGVKD. The CDR3 sequence is 15 residues long. The CDR3 loop reads CAISESSGEHQPQHF. The CDR3 DNA reads as TGTGCCATCAGTGAGTCATCAGGGGAACATCAGCCCCAGCATTTT.

The chain carries TRBV6-4 and TRBJ2-1, with 7 nucleotides matching TRBD2. With V trimmed by 5 bases and J by 1 base, 14 bases remained unmatched. The CDR3 spans 18 residues. The germline CDR1 and CDR2 sequences are MRHNA and SNTAGT. CDR3 sequence (DNA): TGTGCCAGCAGTCGTGGGCCCTCCGGGACTAAATCCTACAATGAGCAGTTCTTC. As protein: CASSRGPSGTKSYNEQFF.

The chain couples TRBV5-4 to TRBJ2-3; perhaps TRBD2 as D (6 bases). Trimming pared 4 bases from V and 3 bases from J, leaving 12 bases between. The CDR3 consists of 14 residues. Per germline, CDR1 SGHNT and CDR2 YYREEE (reference sequence). The CDR3 reads CASSPGVETDTQYF. As DNA, the CDR3 is TGTGCCAGCAGCCCGGGAGTTGAAACAGATACGCAGTATTTT.

The V call is TRBV2, the J call TRBJ1-5; 9 nucleotides match TRBD1. This CDR3 region has 13 residues. With V trimmed by 8 bases and J by 4 bases, 3 bases remained unmatched. Per the germline V gene, CDR1 is SNHLY and CDR2 is FYNNEI. DNA of the CDR3: TGTGCCAGCGGGGGGACAGGGAATCAGCCCCAGCATTTT. It translates to CASGGTGNQPQHF.